One sample yielded the 18 T cell receptor beta chains listed below, sequenced in a study of cytomegalovirus exposure and HLA in healthy donors. Both 60 Vbeta primers and 13 Jbeta primers went into the PCR. Libraries were prepared by immunoSEQ multiplex PCR; TCRdb keeps only in-frame clonotypes and omits some of them. The profile shows around 150,000 clones, less than 85% of them singletons. Sequencing was performed on PBMCs. The receptors here all came from a man aged 55 to 69 in good health and CMV-seronegative.

This chain links TRBV28 with TRBJ2-3; weak D call: TRBD1 (6 bases). Germline V lookup: CDR1 MDHEN, CDR2 SYDVKM. V was clipped by 7 bases and J by 1 base, with 18 bases between them. The CDR3 sequence is 16 residues long. CDR3 residues: CASTPVRGRGTDTQYF. The DNA of the CDR3 is TGTGCCAGCACCCCGGTCAGGGGAAGGGGCACAGATACGCAGTATTTT.

The rearrangement uses TRBV2 and TRBJ2-5, with D perhaps matching TRBD1 (6 bases). V dropped 0 bases and J dropped 4 bases, with 15 bases sitting between them. The CDR3 loop spans 16 amino acids. From germline, CDR1 is SNHLY and CDR2 FYNNEI. CDR3 coding DNA: TGTGCCAGCAGTGAAGCGCTTCTGGGGGCGGGAGAGACCCAGTACTTC. Its translation is CASSEALLGAGETQYF.

V usage is TRBV28 and J usage is TRBJ2-5; TRBD2 agrees at 12 bases. The CDR3 runs 16 residues. The germline V gene encodes CDR1 MDHEN and CDR2 SYDVKM. V was pared by 2 bases and J by 5 bases, with 6 bases of the junction left unmatched. The CDR3 sequence is CASSLSLAGGPETQYF. DNA of the CDR3: TGTGCCAGCAGTTTAAGTCTAGCGGGGGGGCCTGAGACCCAGTACTTC.

V and J are TRBV2 and TRBJ2-7; D unresolved. The CDR3 covers 11 residues. Trimming left V 6 bases short and J 3 bases short, with 6 bases between. From germline, CDR1 is SNHLY and CDR2 FYNNEI. The CDR3 DNA sequence: TGTGCCAGCAGCTATGACTACGAGCAGTACTTC. It encodes CASSYDYEQYF.

This clone was recorded once. This rearrangement joins TRBV5-1 to TRBJ2-2; 8 nucleotides line up with TRBD1. The CDR3 runs to 16 residues. V gave up 3 bases and J gave up 4 bases; unmatched junction bases: 8. Germline CDR1 SGHRS, CDR2 YFSETQ. The CDR3 sequence is CASSSAGGAGTGELFF. DNA for the CDR3: TGCGCCAGCAGCTCCGCAGGGGGCGCGGGCACCGGGGAGCTGTTTTTT.

This sequence joins TRBV4-3 and TRBJ1-6; 10 bases fit TRBD1. V was pared by 4 bases and J by 7 bases, with 16 bases of the junction left unmatched. From germline, CDR1 is LGHNA and CDR2 YSLEER. The CDR3 is made up of 19 amino acids. This CDR3 reads CASSPPGTGAPRGNSPLHF. In DNA form, the CDR3 reads TGCGCCAGCAGCCCCCCCGGGACAGGGGCTCCGAGGGGGAATTCACCCCTCCACTTT.

This clone was picked up one time. The chain joins TRBV28 to TRBJ2-7; a weak D match, TRBD1 (6 bases). Germline V gives CDR1 MDHEN, CDR2 SYDVKM. The CDR3 sequence is 14 residues long. Deletions cut 7 bases from V and 5 bases from J, with 18 bases between. The CDR3 DNA reads TGTGCCAGCACCACTCCCGGGACATGGAACGAGCAGTACTTC. Protein product: CASTTPGTWNEQYF.

This clone was observed once. The chain has TRBV7-8 and TRBJ2-5; the D gene is possibly TRBD2 (6 bases). Germline CDR1 is SGHVS and CDR2 is FQNEAQ. The CDR3 has 16 amino acids. Trimming cost V 5 bases and J 7 bases, with 23 bases left between them. CDR3 in amino acids: CASSLYTTREPMTQYF. The CDR3 DNA reads as TGTGCCAGCAGCCTCTACACAACCCGGGAGCCCATGACCCAGTACTTC.

The chain is built from TRBV11-3 and TRBJ2-3; possible D gene TRBD1, 7 bases. The CDR3 runs 15 residues. In germline, CDR1 is SGHNT, CDR2 YENEEA. V shed 1 base and J shed 5 bases, with 13 bases lying between them. CDR3 sequence: CASSLGGTVQDTQYF. The CDR3, as DNA: TGTGCCAGCAGCTTAGGCGGGACAGTACAAGATACGCAGTATTTT.

The J gene is TRBJ2-2, the V gene TRBV27, with TRBD1 matching over 10 bases. This CDR3 contains 16 residues. The V gene end was trimmed by 8 bases and the J gene end by 6 bases; junction bases not matched to a gene: 12. Germline CDR1 and CDR2: MNHEY and SMNVEV (reference sequence). CDR3 DNA: TGTGCCAGCCGACCTCCCGGGACAGGGGTCCCCGGGGAGCTGTTTTTT. This gives the protein CASRPPGTGVPGELFF.

This chain uses TRBV19 with TRBJ1-1, with unresolved D. With 8 bases removed from V and 6 bases from J, the gap between germline ends came to 25 bases. CDR1 and CDR2 from the germline V gene are LNHDA and SQIVND (reference sequence). The CDR3 covers 16 residues. This CDR3 reads CASRNLEGRARAEAFF. CDR3 coding DNA: TGTGCCAGTCGTAACCTGGAAGGGAGGGCGAGGGCTGAAGCTTTCTTT.

This sequence joins TRBV5-1 and TRBJ2-5; weak D call: TRBD2 (6 bases). V dropped 4 bases and J dropped 5 bases, with 15 bases sitting between them. Germline V gives CDR1 SGHRS, CDR2 YFSETQ. This CDR3 is 14 amino acids long. For the CDR3, the DNA is TGCGCCAGCAGCCCGGAAGACGGGGGTGAGACCCAGTACTTC. This codes for CASSPEDGGETQYF.

The chain recombines TRBV30 with TRBJ2-2; D gene unclear. Germline CDR1 is GTSNPN and CDR2 is SVGIG (reference sequence). The CDR3 is made up of 12 amino acids. The V gene lost 6 bases and the J gene lost 6 bases, with 11 bases spanning the gap. The CDR3 nucleotides read TGTGCCTGCTTCCTCCGGTCCGGGGAGCTGTTTTTT. Its translation: CACFLRSGELFF.

For the CDR3, the DNA is TGTGCCAGCAGTTCGGTCAGACAGGGAATCACTGAAGCTTTCTTT. Its protein product is CASSSVRQGITEAFF. The rearrangement joins TRBV28 to TRBJ1-1, with 7 bases matching TRBD1. Trimming at V came to 4 bases and at J to 4 bases, leaving 9 bases not matched to a gene. This CDR3 has 15 residues. CDR1 and CDR2 (germline): MDHEN, SYDVKM. The full variable domain, completed using reference TRBV28 and TRBJ1-1, is DVKVTQSSRYLVKRTGEKVFLECVQDMDHENMFWYRQDPGLGLRLIYFSYDVKMKEKGDIPEGYSVSREKKERFSLILESASTNQTSMYLCASSSVRQGITEAFFGQGTRLTVV.

The chain couples TRBV4-2 to TRBJ1-4, with D maybe TRBD1 (6 bases). V shed 6 bases and J shed 1 base, with 21 bases lying between them. The CDR3 covers 18 residues. Per the germline V gene, CDR1 is LGHNA and CDR2 is YNFKEQ. CDR3 sequence: CASSPPGTGQGTNEKLFF. Here the CDR3 DNA reads TGTGCCAGCAGTCCCCCGGGAACAGGGCAGGGAACTAATGAAAAACTGTTTTTT.

V and J are TRBV28 and TRBJ2-3, with TRBD1 matching 7 bases. This CDR3 is built from 15 residues. V shed 3 bases, J shed 0 bases, and the junction held 3 bases outside the gene matches. CDR1 is MDHEN and CDR2 is SYDVKM in the germline V gene. Here the CDR3 DNA reads TGTGCCAGCAGTTTCGGGACAGATAGCACAGATACGCAGTATTTT. This sequence encodes CASSFGTDSTDTQYF.

V and J are TRBV6-6 and TRBJ2-7; TRBD2 is a possible D gene (6 bases). Germline-derived CDR1 and CDR2 are MNHNY and SVGAGI (reference sequence). V lost 3 bases, J lost 2 bases, and 14 bases lay in between. This CDR3 is 15 amino acids long. DNA of the CDR3: TGTGCCAGCAGTTATACCCCCGCGGGGACCTACGAGCAGTACTTC. This gives the protein CASSYTPAGTYEQYF.

DNA for the CDR3: TGTGCCAGCAGCTTTGGACAGGGGCCTGGTGGTGAAAAACTGTTTTTT. It translates to CASSFGQGPGGEKLFF. This sequence joins TRBV11-2 and TRBJ1-4, with TRBD1 matching 9 bases. CDR1 SGHAT and CDR2 FQNNGV come from the germline V gene. Trimming took 3 bases from V and 7 from J; bases not matched to a gene: 9. This CDR3 spans 16 amino acids.